The 14 T cell receptor beta chains below were found in one sample sequenced in a study of cytomegalovirus exposure and HLA in healthy donors. 60 Vbeta and 13 Jbeta primers were used in PCR. The repertoire was sequenced with immunoSEQ multiplex PCR; TCRdb's copy has only in-frame clones and lacks some. The sample lists about 140,000 clones, about 80% occurring once. Sequencing was done on a sample of PBMCs. The receptors shown here come from a woman aged 40 to 50 in good health and CMV-seronegative.

The chain combines TRBV27 with TRBJ2-7; TRBD1 matches at 9 bases. V shed 3 bases, J shed 2 bases, and the junction held 2 bases outside the gene matches. The length of the CDR3 is 14 residues. In germline, CDR1 is MNHEY, CDR2 SMNVEV (reference sequence). CDR3 coding DNA: TGTGCCAGCAGTTTCTGGGACAGGGCCTACGAGCAGTACTTC. This encodes CASSFWDRAYEQYF.

This clone has only a few counts. Other nucleotide sequences from this sample produce the same CDR3. The V and J genes are TRBV7-2 and TRBJ1-2; D is undetermined. V lost 1 base and J lost 6, with 6 bases in between. The CDR3 runs to 12 residues. The V gene's germline CDR1 is SGHTA and CDR2 FQGNSA. The CDR3 DNA sequence: TGTGCCAGCAGCTTAGTTCCAGATGGCTACACCTTC. Translation: CASSLVPDGYTF.

The sample holds one count of this clone. J is TRBJ1-6 and V is TRBV4-3; D ambiguous. Germline V gene lookup returns CDR1 LGHNA and CDR2 YSLEER. Trimming removed 0 bases from V and 13 bases from J, with 10 bases in between. The length of the CDR3 is 13 residues. The CDR3 is CASSQDPEEPLHF. CDR3 sequence (DNA): TGCGCCAGCAGCCAAGATCCGGAGGAGCCCCTCCACTTT.

The genes are TRBV7-2 and TRBJ2-3, with unresolved D. The CDR3 is made up of 14 amino acids. Trimming left V 2 bases short and J 4 bases short, with 10 bases between. The germline V gene has CDR1 SGHTA and CDR2 FQGNSA. CDR3 coding DNA: TGTGCCAGCAGCTTAAATTGGAGTGCAGATACGCAGTATTTT. This codes for CASSLNWSADTQYF.

Here the CDR3 DNA reads TGTGCCAGCAGTAAGGAGATAAACACCGGGGAGCTGTTTTTT. It codes for CASSKEINTGELFF. The chain has TRBV7-7 and TRBJ2-2; D ambiguous. V was trimmed by 6 bases and J by 2 bases, leaving 10 bases between them. The CDR3 sequence is 14 residues long. CDR1 and CDR2 (germline): SSHAT, FNYEAQ (reference sequence).

On this clone: This sample includes further DNA sequences coding for the same CDR3. The chain employs TRBV9 and TRBJ2-7; weak D call: TRBD2 (6 bases). The germline V gene has CDR1 SGDLS and CDR2 YYNGEE. V shed 0 bases and J shed 7 bases, with 14 bases lying between them. CDR3 length: 14 amino acids. DNA for the CDR3: TGTGCCAGCAGCGTAGCGACGGCCGGGGGTGAGCAGTACTTC. This encodes CASSVATAGGEQYF.

V and J are TRBV9 and TRBJ2-5; 10 positions match TRBD2. The germline gives CDR1 SGDLS, CDR2 YYNGEE. This CDR3 contains 16 residues. Germline trimming cut 0 bases from V and 1 base from J; bases unmatched to any gene: 3. CDR3 sequence: CASSVEAGGPQETQYF. The CDR3 DNA follows: TGTGCCAGCAGCGTAGAAGCGGGAGGGCCCCAAGAGACCCAGTACTTC.

The chain couples TRBV7-9 to TRBJ1-1, with D tentatively TRBD1 (6 bases). The V gene lost 2 bases and the J gene lost 4 bases, with 14 bases spanning the gap. CDR1 and CDR2 from the germline V gene are SEHNR and FQNEAQ (reference sequence). This CDR3 spans 15 amino acids. CDR3 residues: CASSLSRGGGTEAFF. The CDR3 DNA reads as TGTGCCAGCAGCTTATCGAGGGGGGGAGGCACTGAAGCTTTCTTT.

The V call is TRBV14, the J call TRBJ2-7; perhaps TRBD1 as D (6 bases). Trimming cost V 4 bases and J 0 bases, with 16 bases left between them. The germline V gene has CDR1 SGHDN and CDR2 FVKESK. The CDR3 has 16 amino acids. The CDR3 nucleotides are TGTGCCAGCAGCCGACCCAGGGGAGAGGGCTCCTACGAGCAGTACTTC. Translating it yields CASSRPRGEGSYEQYF.

This clone was seen just once. The chain carries TRBV27 and TRBJ1-5; 8 bases align to TRBD1. CDR1 and CDR2 from the germline V gene are MNHEY and SMNVEV (reference sequence). There are 21 residues in the CDR3. V dropped 3 bases and J dropped 0; count of bases not matched to a gene: 19. CDR3 in DNA: TGTGCCAGCAGTTTTCGCGCTAGTGGGGGCGACAGGGGATATAGCAATCAGCCCCAGCATTTT. Protein sequence: CASSFRASGGDRGYSNQPQHF.

This chain connects TRBV7-9 to TRBJ2-5; 7 positions agree with TRBD1. CDR1 SEHNR and CDR2 FQNEAQ come from the germline V gene (reference sequence). V was pared by 4 bases and J by 0 bases, with 8 bases of the junction left unmatched. The CDR3 runs to 16 residues. The CDR3 region has the DNA TGTGCCAGCAGCTCGGAGGACGGGACAGACCAAGAGACCCAGTACTTC. Translating gives CASSSEDGTDQETQYF.

The J gene is TRBJ2-7, the V gene TRBV4-1, with 8 bases lining up with TRBD2. The CDR3 runs 17 residues. V gave up 0 bases and J gave up 4 bases; unmatched junction bases: 11. Germline-derived CDR1 and CDR2 are MGHRA and YSYEKL. CDR3: CASSQDISGKSSYEQYF. The DNA of the CDR3 is TGCGCCAGCAGCCAAGATATTAGCGGGAAGTCGTCGTACGAGCAGTACTTC.

The chain employs TRBV7-6 and TRBJ2-1, with TRBD1 matching over 7 bases. Germline trimming cut 5 bases from V and 7 bases from J; bases unmatched to any gene: 17. CDR1 is SGHVS and CDR2 is FNYEAQ in the germline V gene. The CDR3 spans 17 residues. This CDR3 reads CASSAYQPRGRLNEQFF. The CDR3 DNA reads TGTGCCAGCAGCGCATATCAGCCAAGGGGGCGTTTGAATGAGCAGTTCTTC.

This chain links TRBV2 with TRBJ2-3, with TRBD1 as a possible D gene (5 bases). This CDR3 spans 13 amino acids. The V gene's germline CDR1 is SNHLY and CDR2 FYNNEI. V lost 8 bases to trimming and J lost 0 bases, with 9 bases between them. This chain's CDR3 is CASRQGSTDTQYF. The CDR3 DNA reads TGTGCCAGCCGCCAGGGAAGCACAGATACGCAGTATTTT.